The rows below give T cell receptor beta chains drawn from one sample of a study of T cell changes during pregnancy in multiple sclerosis. Clones were sequenced by immunoSEQ multiplex PCR, and TCRdb holds only the in-frame ones, with some missing. The sample includes 15,000 to 25,000 clones, about 87% seen only once; the top ten take 7%. This specimen was CD8+ T cells from peripheral blood mononuclear cells, taken in the third trimester of pregnancy. These TCRs come from a female donor in good health, enrolled as a control in a pregnancy study. CDR3s include the opening cysteine and the closing phenylalanine or tryptophan. The D gene is left open where the match is weak. Only part of the rows carry a size: once, few, many, or a class if the clone is expanded.

abundance: .; d_gene: TRBD1; j_gene: TRBJ2-7; v_gene: TRBV6-1; CDR3nt: TGTGCCAGCAGACCCCGGACAGGGGACTACGAGCAGTACTTC; CDR3aa: CASRPRTGDYEQYF
abundance: .; d_gene: .; j_gene: TRBJ2-1; v_gene: TRBV6-5; CDR3nt: TGTGCCAGCAGTGTAAACAATGAGCAGTTCTTC; CDR3aa: CASSVNNEQFF
abundance: .; d_gene: .; j_gene: TRBJ1-4; v_gene: TRBV9; CDR3nt: TGTGCCAGCTCCCGGATGGGCAGGGCGAATGAAAAACTGTTTTTT; CDR3aa: CASSRMGRANEKLFF
abundance: .; d_gene: TRBD2; j_gene: TRBJ2-5; v_gene: TRBV2; CDR3nt: TGTGCCAGCCGCCTGCCGGGGGGGTTGCAGACCCAGTACTTC; CDR3aa: CASRLPGGLQTQYF
abundance: .; d_gene: .; j_gene: TRBJ2-5; v_gene: TRBV6-5; CDR3nt: TGTGCCAGCAGGCGACGCGGGGATTTAGAGACCCAGTACTTC; CDR3aa: CASRRRGDLETQYF
abundance: .; d_gene: TRBD1; j_gene: TRBJ2-7; v_gene: TRBV19; CDR3nt: TGTGCCAGTAGTCCCGGGACAGGGTCCTACGAGCAGTACTTC; CDR3aa: CASSPGTGSYEQYF
abundance: .; d_gene: .; j_gene: TRBJ2-5; v_gene: TRBV19; CDR3nt: TGTGCCAGTAGTATTCGAGGGTGGGTGGAGACCCAGTACTTC; CDR3aa: CASSIRGWVETQYF
abundance: .; d_gene: TRBD2; j_gene: TRBJ2-3; v_gene: TRBV7-6; CDR3nt: TGTGCCAGCAGCTACGCGGGACTAGCCCGCACAGATACGCAGTATTTT; CDR3aa: CASSYAGLARTDTQYF
abundance: .; d_gene: TRBD2; j_gene: TRBJ2-3; v_gene: TRBV11-1; CDR3nt: TGTGCCAGCACCAAACGGGGGACTATTCCAGATACGCAGTATTTT; CDR3aa: CASTKRGTIPDTQYF
abundance: .; d_gene: TRBD1; j_gene: TRBJ2-2; v_gene: TRBV7-8; CDR3nt: TGTGCCAGCAGTCCCGGGACAGGGGACTGGGAGCTGTTTTTT; CDR3aa: CASSPGTGDWELFF
abundance: .; d_gene: TRBD1; j_gene: TRBJ2-1; v_gene: TRBV5-6; CDR3nt: TGTGCCAGCAGCCGGGGACAGGACAATGAGCAGTTCTTC; CDR3aa: CASSRGQDNEQFF
abundance: .; d_gene: .; j_gene: TRBJ2-4; v_gene: TRBV4-1; CDR3nt: TGCGCCAGCAGCCAAGAGGTATATGGCCCCAAAAACATTCAGTACTTC; CDR3aa: CASSQEVYGPKNIQYF
abundance: .; d_gene: TRBD2; j_gene: TRBJ2-1; v_gene: TRBV9; CDR3nt: TGTGCCAGCAGCGTAGTAGCGGGAGGGCTCAATGAGCAGTTCTTC; CDR3aa: CASSVVAGGLNEQFF
abundance: .; d_gene: .; j_gene: TRBJ2-3; v_gene: TRBV4-1; CDR3nt: TGCGCCAGCAGCCCTCGACAGGACTTCGATACGCAGTATTTT; CDR3aa: CASSPRQDFDTQYF
abundance: .; d_gene: .; j_gene: TRBJ1-2; v_gene: TRBV15; CDR3nt: TGTGCCACCAGCGCAGAGGCTGGAGGCTTGGGGGCTGATGGCTACACCTTC; CDR3aa: CATSAEAGGLGADGYTF
abundance: .; d_gene: .; j_gene: TRBJ1-2; v_gene: TRBV9; CDR3nt: TGTGCCAGCAGCGTGGGGCAACGAAGTGGCTACACCTTC; CDR3aa: CASSVGQRSGYTF
abundance: .; d_gene: .; j_gene: TRBJ2-7; v_gene: TRBV11-2; CDR3nt: TGTGCCAGCAGCCCTTCGGGGTCACCCGAGCAGTACTTC; CDR3aa: CASSPSGSPEQYF
abundance: once; d_gene: .; j_gene: TRBJ1-5; v_gene: TRBV5-1; CDR3nt: TGCGCCAGCAGAAGGCGGGGGCAGCCCCAGCATTTT; CDR3aa: CASRRRGQPQHF
abundance: many; d_gene: TRBD1; j_gene: TRBJ2-1; v_gene: TRBV6-4; CDR3nt: TGTGCCAGCAGCCCTGAGGGGGCAGGTCACAATGAGCAGTTCTTC; CDR3aa: CASSPEGAGHNEQFF
abundance: .; d_gene: .; j_gene: TRBJ2-7; v_gene: TRBV29-1; CDR3nt: TGCAGCGTTATTCGGCGGGGAGCCTACGAGCAGTACTTC; CDR3aa: CSVIRRGAYEQYF
abundance: .; d_gene: TRBD1; j_gene: TRBJ2-7; v_gene: TRBV5-1; CDR3nt: TGCGCCAGCAGCCTAGGGACAGGGCCAGCCTACGAGCAGTACTTC; CDR3aa: CASSLGTGPAYEQYF
abundance: .; d_gene: .; j_gene: TRBJ2-1; v_gene: TRBV29-1; CDR3nt: TGCAGCGTTGAAGAGCGGGACAATGAGCAGTTCTTC; CDR3aa: CSVEERDNEQFF
abundance: .; d_gene: .; j_gene: TRBJ2-1; v_gene: TRBV6-4; CDR3nt: TGTGCCAGCAGTGAGGGCCGGGACTTCTCCTACAATGAGCAGTTCTTC; CDR3aa: CASSEGRDFSYNEQFF
abundance: .; d_gene: TRBD1; j_gene: TRBJ2-7; v_gene: TRBV5-5; CDR3nt: TGTGCCAGCAGCCCTGGGACAGCTTTCTCCTACGAGCAGTACTTC; CDR3aa: CASSPGTAFSYEQYF
abundance: .; d_gene: .; j_gene: TRBJ2-3; v_gene: TRBV7-9; CDR3nt: TGTGCCAGCAGCCCACAAACTGGGCGGGGAGATAGGGACACAGATACGCAGTATTTT; CDR3aa: CASSPQTGRGDRDTDTQYF
abundance: few; d_gene: .; j_gene: TRBJ1-2; v_gene: TRBV4-1; CDR3nt: TGCGCCAGCAGCCAAGAAGCTAGTATCTATGGCTACACCTTC; CDR3aa: CASSQEASIYGYTF
abundance: .; d_gene: .; j_gene: TRBJ2-4; v_gene: TRBV25-1; CDR3nt: TGTGCCAGCAGTGAGGGTAGCCTTCTAGCCAAAAACATTCAGTACTTC; CDR3aa: CASSEGSLLAKNIQYF
abundance: .; d_gene: .; j_gene: TRBJ1-2; v_gene: TRBV9; CDR3nt: TGTGCCAGCAGCGCGCAGGGGAACTATGGCTACACCTTC; CDR3aa: CASSAQGNYGYTF
abundance: .; d_gene: TRBD2; j_gene: TRBJ2-7; v_gene: TRBV9; CDR3nt: TGTGCCAGCAGCGTAGAAGCGGGGTTGTCGGCGCAGTACTTC; CDR3aa: CASSVEAGLSAQYF
abundance: .; d_gene: TRBD2; j_gene: TRBJ2-2; v_gene: TRBV9; CDR3nt: TGTGCCAGCAGCGATGGGACTAGCGGGGGGGCGGCATCCGGGGAGCTGTTTTTT; CDR3aa: CASSDGTSGGAASGELFF
abundance: .; d_gene: TRBD2; j_gene: TRBJ2-1; v_gene: TRBV4-3; CDR3nt: TGCGCCAGCAGCCAAGAAAGCGGGAGTAACTACAATGAGCAGTTCTTC; CDR3aa: CASSQESGSNYNEQFF
abundance: .; d_gene: TRBD2; j_gene: TRBJ2-7; v_gene: TRBV4-2; CDR3nt: TGTGCCAGCAGCCCGGGACTAGCGGCTTACGAGCAGTACTTC; CDR3aa: CASSPGLAAYEQYF
abundance: once; d_gene: TRBD2; j_gene: TRBJ2-5; v_gene: TRBV7-8; CDR3nt: TGTGCCAGCAGCTCCACGGGGGCTAGCGGGGTTGAGACCCAGTACTTC; CDR3aa: CASSSTGASGVETQYF
abundance: .; d_gene: .; j_gene: TRBJ2-2; v_gene: TRBV19; CDR3nt: TGTGCCAGTAGTTTACGGGACTACACCGGGGAGCTGTTTTTT; CDR3aa: CASSLRDYTGELFF
abundance: .; d_gene: .; j_gene: TRBJ2-7; v_gene: TRBV5-8; CDR3nt: TGTGCCAGCCCTCCCGCCAGCTCCTACGAGCAGTACTTC; CDR3aa: CASPPASSYEQYF
abundance: .; d_gene: TRBD2; j_gene: TRBJ2-3; v_gene: TRBV30; CDR3nt: TGTGCCTGGAGTGTCGGAGGCGGGAGAAAGTATTTT; CDR3aa: CAWSVGGGRKYF
abundance: .; d_gene: .; j_gene: TRBJ2-7; v_gene: TRBV13; CDR3nt: TGTGCCAGCAGCTCCTCTATTACGGGCGAGCAGTACTTC; CDR3aa: CASSSSITGEQYF
abundance: .; d_gene: TRBD1; j_gene: TRBJ2-7; v_gene: TRBV7-2; CDR3nt: TGTGCCAGCAGCTTAGGTACAGGGGGTTTAGTATCCTACGAGCAGTACTTC; CDR3aa: CASSLGTGGLVSYEQYF
abundance: .; d_gene: .; j_gene: TRBJ2-1; v_gene: TRBV5-1; CDR3nt: TGCGCCAGCAGCGGGGACTGGCAAAGCTCCTACAATGAGCAGTTCTTC; CDR3aa: CASSGDWQSSYNEQFF
abundance: .; d_gene: .; j_gene: TRBJ1-1; v_gene: TRBV30; CDR3nt: TGTGCCTGGACCAGAGGGGGGGGTCACACTGAAGCTTTCTTT; CDR3aa: CAWTRGGGHTEAFF
abundance: .; d_gene: TRBD2; j_gene: TRBJ2-5; v_gene: TRBV9; CDR3nt: TGTGCCAGCAGCGTAATTGGCGGGGGGCGTGAGACCCAGTACTTC; CDR3aa: CASSVIGGGRETQYF
abundance: .; d_gene: .; j_gene: TRBJ2-7; v_gene: TRBV15; CDR3nt: TGTGCCACCAGCGCCAGGGTGATCGCCTACGAGCAGTACTTC; CDR3aa: CATSARVIAYEQYF
abundance: once; d_gene: TRBD1; j_gene: TRBJ1-1; v_gene: TRBV12-5; CDR3nt: TGTGCTAGTGGTTGGAGGACAGGCGTTAACACTGAAGCTTTCTTT; CDR3aa: CASGWRTGVNTEAFF
abundance: .; d_gene: TRBD1; j_gene: TRBJ2-1; v_gene: TRBV7-8; CDR3nt: TGTGCCAGCAACCACAGGGGGAGCTCCTACAATGAGCAGTTCTTC; CDR3aa: CASNHRGSSYNEQFF
abundance: .; d_gene: .; j_gene: TRBJ2-1; v_gene: TRBV7-9; CDR3nt: TGTGCCAGCAGCTTAGTCGTCCACAATGAGCAGTTCTTC; CDR3aa: CASSLVVHNEQFF